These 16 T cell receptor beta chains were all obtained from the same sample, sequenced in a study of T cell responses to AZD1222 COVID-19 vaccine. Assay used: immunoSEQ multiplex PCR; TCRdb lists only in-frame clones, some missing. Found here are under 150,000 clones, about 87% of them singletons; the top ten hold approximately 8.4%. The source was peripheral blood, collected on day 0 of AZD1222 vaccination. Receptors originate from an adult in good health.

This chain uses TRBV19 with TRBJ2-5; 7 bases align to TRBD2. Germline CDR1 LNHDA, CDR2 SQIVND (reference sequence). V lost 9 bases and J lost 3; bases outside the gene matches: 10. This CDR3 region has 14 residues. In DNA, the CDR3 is TGTGCCAGCGCGAAAGGGACTAACAAAGAGACCCAGTACTTC. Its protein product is CASAKGTNKETQYF.

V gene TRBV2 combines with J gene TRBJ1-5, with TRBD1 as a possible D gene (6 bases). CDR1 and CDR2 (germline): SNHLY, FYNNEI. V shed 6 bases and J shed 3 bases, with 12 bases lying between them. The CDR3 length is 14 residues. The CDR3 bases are TGTGCCAGCAGCGGAGGGGGAGACAATCAGCCCCAGCATTTT. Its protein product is CASSGGGDNQPQHF.

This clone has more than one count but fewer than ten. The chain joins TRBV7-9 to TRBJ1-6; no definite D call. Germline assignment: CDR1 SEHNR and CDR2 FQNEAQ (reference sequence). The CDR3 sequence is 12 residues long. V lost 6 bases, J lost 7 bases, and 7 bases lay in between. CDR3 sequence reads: CASRTQNSPLHF. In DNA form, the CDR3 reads TGTGCCAGCAGAACACAGAATTCACCCCTCCACTTT.

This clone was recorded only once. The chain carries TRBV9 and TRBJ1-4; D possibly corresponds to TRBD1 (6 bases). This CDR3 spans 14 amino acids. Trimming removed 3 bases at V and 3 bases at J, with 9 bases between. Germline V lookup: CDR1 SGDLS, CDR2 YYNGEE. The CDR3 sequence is CASSATGSNEKLFF. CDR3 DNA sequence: TGTGCCAGCAGCGCAACAGGGTCTAATGAAAAACTGTTTTTT.

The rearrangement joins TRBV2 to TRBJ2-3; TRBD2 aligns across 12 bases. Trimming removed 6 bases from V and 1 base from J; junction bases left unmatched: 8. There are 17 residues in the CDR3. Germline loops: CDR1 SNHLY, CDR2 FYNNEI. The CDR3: CASRQGRTSGGTDTQYF. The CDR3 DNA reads TGTGCCAGCAGACAGGGTAGGACTAGCGGGGGCACAGATACGCAGTATTTT.

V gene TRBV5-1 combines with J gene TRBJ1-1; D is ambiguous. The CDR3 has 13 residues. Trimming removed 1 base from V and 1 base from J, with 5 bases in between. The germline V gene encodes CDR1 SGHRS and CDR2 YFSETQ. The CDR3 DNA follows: TGCGCCAGCAGCTTGACCCAGAACACTGAAGCTTTCTTT. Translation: CASSLTQNTEAFF.

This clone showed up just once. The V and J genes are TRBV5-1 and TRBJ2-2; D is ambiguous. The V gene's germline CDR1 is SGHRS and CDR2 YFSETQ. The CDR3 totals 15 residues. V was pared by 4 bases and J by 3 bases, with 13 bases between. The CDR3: CASSRMGTDTGELFF. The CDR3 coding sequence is TGCGCCAGCAGCCGGATGGGTACGGACACCGGGGAGCTGTTTTTT.

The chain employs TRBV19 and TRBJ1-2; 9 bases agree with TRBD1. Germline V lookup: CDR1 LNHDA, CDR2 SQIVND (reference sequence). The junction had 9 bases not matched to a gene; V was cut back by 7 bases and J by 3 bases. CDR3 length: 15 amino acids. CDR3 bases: TGTGCCAGTACTTCGAAGACAGGGGGGGACTATGGCTACACCTTC. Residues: CASTSKTGGDYGYTF.

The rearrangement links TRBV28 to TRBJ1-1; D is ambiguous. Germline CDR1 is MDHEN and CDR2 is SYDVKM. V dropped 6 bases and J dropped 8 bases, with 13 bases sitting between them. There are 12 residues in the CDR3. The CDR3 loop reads CASSLPGKEAFF. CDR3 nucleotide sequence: TGTGCCAGCAGCCTCCCCGGCAAGGAAGCTTTCTTT.

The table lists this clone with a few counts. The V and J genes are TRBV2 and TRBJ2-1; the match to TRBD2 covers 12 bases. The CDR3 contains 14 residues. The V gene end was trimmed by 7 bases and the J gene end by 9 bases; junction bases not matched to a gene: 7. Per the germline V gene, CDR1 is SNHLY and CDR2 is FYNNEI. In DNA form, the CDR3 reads TGTGCCAGCAATGGACTAGCGGGGTTCGGTGAGCAGTTCTTC. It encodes CASNGLAGFGEQFF.

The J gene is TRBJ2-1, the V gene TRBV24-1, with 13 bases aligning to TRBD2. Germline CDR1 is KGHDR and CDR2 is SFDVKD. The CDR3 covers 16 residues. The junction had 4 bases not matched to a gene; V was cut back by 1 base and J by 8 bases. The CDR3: CATSDFGLAGEHEQFF. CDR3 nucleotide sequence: TGTGCCACCAGTGATTTCGGACTAGCGGGAGAGCATGAGCAGTTCTTC.

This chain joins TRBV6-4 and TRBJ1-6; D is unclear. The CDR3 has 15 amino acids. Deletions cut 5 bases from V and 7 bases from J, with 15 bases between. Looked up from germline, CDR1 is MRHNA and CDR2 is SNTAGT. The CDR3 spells CASSRSAESNSPLHF. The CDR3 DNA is TGTGCCAGCAGTAGATCCGCCGAATCCAATTCACCCCTCCACTTT.

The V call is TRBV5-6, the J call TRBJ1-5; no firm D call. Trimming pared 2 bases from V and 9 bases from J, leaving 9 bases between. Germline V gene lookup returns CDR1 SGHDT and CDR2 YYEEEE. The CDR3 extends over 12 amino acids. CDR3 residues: CASSFKEGPQHF. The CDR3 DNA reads TGTGCCAGCAGCTTTAAGGAAGGGCCCCAGCATTTT.

The CDR3 DNA reads as TGTGCCAGCTCACCTGGACAGCTAGACACCATATATTTT. Protein: CASSPGQLDTIYF. The chain links TRBV18 to TRBJ1-3, with D perhaps TRBD1 (6 bases). This CDR3 has 13 amino acids. Trimming left V 3 bases short and J 8 bases short, with 11 bases between. Germline V gene lookup returns CDR1 KGHSH and CDR2 LQKENI. The full variable domain, with the rest looked up from reference TRBV18 and TRBJ1-3, is NAGVMQNPRHLVRRRGQEARLRCSPMKGHSHVYWYRQLPEEGLKFMVYLQKENIIDESGMPKERFSAEFPKEGPSILRIQQVVRGDSAAYFCASSPGQLDTIYFGEGSWLTVV.

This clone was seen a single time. DNA of the CDR3: TGTGCCACCAGAAGGGGGTATAATGAAAAACTGTTTTTT. Translated: CATRRGYNEKLFF. The chain joins TRBV15 to TRBJ1-4; tentative D call: TRBD1 (6 bases). This CDR3 comprises 13 residues. Germline V gives CDR1 LNHNV, CDR2 YYDKDF (reference sequence). The germline V and J ends were trimmed by 6 bases and 4 bases, with 9 bases remaining between them.

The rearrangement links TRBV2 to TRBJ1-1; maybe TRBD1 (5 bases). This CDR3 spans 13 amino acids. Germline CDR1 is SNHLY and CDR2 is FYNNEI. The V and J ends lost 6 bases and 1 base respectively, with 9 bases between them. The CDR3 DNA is TGTGCCAGCAGGGCCGACAGGAACACTGAAGCTTTCTTT. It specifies CASRADRNTEAFF. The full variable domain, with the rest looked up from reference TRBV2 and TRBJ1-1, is EPEVTQTPSHQVTQMGQEVILRCVPISNHLYFYWYRQILGQKVEFLVSFYNNEISEKSEIFDDQFSVERPDGSNFTLKIRSTKLEDSAMYFCASRADRNTEAFFGQGTRLTVV.